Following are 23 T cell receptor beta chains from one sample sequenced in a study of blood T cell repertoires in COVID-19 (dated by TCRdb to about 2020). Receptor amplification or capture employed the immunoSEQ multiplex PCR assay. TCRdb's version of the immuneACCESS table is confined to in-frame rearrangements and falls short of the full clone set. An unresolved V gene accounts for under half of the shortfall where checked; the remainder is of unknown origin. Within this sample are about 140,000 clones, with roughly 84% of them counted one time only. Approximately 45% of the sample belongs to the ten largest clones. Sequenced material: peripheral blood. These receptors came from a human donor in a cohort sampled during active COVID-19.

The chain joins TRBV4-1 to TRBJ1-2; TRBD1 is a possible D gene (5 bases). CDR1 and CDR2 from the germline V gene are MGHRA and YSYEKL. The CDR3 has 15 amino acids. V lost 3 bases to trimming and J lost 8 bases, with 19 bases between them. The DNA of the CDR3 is TGCGCCAGCAGCCAGCCGGGAGGAGGGGCCGGGGGCTACACCTTC. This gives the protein CASSQPGGGAGGYTF.

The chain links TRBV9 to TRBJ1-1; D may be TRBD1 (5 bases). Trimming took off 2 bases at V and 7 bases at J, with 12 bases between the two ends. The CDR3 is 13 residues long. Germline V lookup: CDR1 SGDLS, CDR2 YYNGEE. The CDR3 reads CASSVGRVGEAFF. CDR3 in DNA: TGTGCCAGCAGCGTCGGCAGGGTTGGTGAAGCTTTCTTT.

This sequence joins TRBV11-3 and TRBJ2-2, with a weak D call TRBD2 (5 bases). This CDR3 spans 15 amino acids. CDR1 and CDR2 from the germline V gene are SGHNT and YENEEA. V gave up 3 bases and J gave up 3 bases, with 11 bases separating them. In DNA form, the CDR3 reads TGTGCCAGCAGCTTGAGCGGACTCTACACCGGGGAGCTGTTTTTT. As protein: CASSLSGLYTGELFF.

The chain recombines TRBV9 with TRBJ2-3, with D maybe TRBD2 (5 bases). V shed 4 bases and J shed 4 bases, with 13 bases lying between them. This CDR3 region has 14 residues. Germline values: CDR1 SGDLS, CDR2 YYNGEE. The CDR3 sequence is CASSPPSSADTQYF. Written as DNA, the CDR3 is TGTGCCAGCAGCCCCCCGAGTAGCGCAGATACGCAGTATTTT.

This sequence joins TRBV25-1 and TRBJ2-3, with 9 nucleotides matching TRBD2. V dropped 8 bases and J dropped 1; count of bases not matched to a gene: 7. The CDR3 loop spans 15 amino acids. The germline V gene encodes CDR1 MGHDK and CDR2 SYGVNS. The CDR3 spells CASGDLAGGTDTQYF. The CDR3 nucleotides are TGTGCCAGCGGAGATTTAGCGGGGGGCACAGATACGCAGTATTTT.

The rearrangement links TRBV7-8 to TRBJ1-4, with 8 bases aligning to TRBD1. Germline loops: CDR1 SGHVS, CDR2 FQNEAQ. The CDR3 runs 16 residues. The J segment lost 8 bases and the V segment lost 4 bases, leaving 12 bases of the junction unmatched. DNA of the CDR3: TGTGCCAGCAGCTCCGGACAGGGCTGGGGAATGGAAAAACTGTTTTTT. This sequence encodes CASSSGQGWGMEKLFF.

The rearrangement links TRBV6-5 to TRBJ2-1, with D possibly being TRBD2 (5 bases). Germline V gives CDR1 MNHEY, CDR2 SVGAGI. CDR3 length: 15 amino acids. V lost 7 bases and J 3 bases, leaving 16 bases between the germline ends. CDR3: CASIPGFGVYNEQFF. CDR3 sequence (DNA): TGTGCCAGCATCCCCGGATTCGGGGTCTACAATGAGCAGTTCTTC.

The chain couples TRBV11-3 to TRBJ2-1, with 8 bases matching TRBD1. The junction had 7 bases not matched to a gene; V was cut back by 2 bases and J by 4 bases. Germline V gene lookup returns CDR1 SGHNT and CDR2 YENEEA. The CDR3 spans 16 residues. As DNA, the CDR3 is TGTGCCAGCAGCTTAAGCGGACAGGGACCTTACAATGAGCAGTTCTTC. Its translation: CASSLSGQGPYNEQFF.

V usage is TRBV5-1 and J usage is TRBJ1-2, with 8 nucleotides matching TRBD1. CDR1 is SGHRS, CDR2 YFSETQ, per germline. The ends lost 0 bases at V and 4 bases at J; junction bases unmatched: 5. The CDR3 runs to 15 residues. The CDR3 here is CASSLAPGTGYGYTF. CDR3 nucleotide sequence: TGCGCCAGCAGCTTGGCCCCAGGGACAGGCTATGGCTACACCTTC. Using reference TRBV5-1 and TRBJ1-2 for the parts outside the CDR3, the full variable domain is KAGVTQTPRYLIKTRGQQVTLSCSPISGHRSVSWYQQTPGQGLQFLFEYFSETQRNKGNFPGRFSGRQFSNSRSEMNVSTLELGDSALYLCASSLAPGTGYGYTFGSGTRLTVV.

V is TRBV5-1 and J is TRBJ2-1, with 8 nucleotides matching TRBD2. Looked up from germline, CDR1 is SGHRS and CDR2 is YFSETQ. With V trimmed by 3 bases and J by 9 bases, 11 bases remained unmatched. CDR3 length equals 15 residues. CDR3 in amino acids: CASSWTPGGGSEQFF. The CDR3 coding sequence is TGCGCCAGCAGCTGGACCCCCGGGGGGGGTAGTGAGCAGTTCTTC.

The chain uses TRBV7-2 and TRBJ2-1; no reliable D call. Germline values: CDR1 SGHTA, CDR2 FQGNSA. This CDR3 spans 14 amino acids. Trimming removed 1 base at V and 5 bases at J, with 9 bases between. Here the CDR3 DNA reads TGTGCCAGCAGCTTAGTCGACACCCACAATGAGCAGTTCTTC. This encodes CASSLVDTHNEQFF.

For the CDR3, the DNA is TGTGCCAGCAGCGTAGTTAGGGGCTTTAACACCGGGGAGCTGTTTTTT. It translates to CASSVVRGFNTGELFF. This rearrangement joins TRBV9 to TRBJ2-2; D might be TRBD1 (5 bases). V lost 0 bases to trimming and J lost 2 bases, with 11 bases between them. Germline CDR1 and CDR2: SGDLS and YYNGEE. CDR3 length equals 16 residues.

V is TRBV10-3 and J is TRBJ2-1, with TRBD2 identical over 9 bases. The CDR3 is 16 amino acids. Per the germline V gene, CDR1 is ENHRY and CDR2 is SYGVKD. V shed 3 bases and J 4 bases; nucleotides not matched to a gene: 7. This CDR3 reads CAISDLTSGSYNEQFF. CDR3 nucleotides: TGTGCCATCAGTGATCTCACTAGCGGGTCGTACAATGAGCAGTTCTTC.

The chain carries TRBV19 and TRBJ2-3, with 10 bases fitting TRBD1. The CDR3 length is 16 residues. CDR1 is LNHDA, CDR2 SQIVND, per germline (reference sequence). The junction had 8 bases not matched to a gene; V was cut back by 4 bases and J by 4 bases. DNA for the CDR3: TGTGCCAGTAGTACTCCAGACAGGGGGCGAGCAGATACGCAGTATTTT. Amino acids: CASSTPDRGRADTQYF. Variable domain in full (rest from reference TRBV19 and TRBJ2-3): DGGITQSPKYLFRKEGQNVTLSCEQNLNHDAMYWYRQDPGQGLRLIYYSQIVNDFQKGDIAEGYSVSREKKESFPLTVTSAQKNPTAFYLCASSTPDRGRADTQYFGPGTRLTVL.

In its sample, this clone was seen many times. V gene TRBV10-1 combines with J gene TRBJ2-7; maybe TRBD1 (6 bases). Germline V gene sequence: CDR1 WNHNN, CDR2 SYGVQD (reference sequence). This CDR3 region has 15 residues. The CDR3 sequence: CASRRRGQRSNEQYV. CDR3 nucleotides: TGCGCCAGCAGGCGACGAGGACAGCGCTCCAACGAGCAGTACGTC.

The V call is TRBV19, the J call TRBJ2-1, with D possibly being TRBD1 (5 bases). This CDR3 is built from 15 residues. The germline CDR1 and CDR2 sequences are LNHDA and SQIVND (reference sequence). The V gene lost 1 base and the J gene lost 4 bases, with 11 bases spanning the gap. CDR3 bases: TGTGCCAGTAGTATAGCAATAGGGGAATACAATGAGCAGTTCTTC. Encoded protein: CASSIAIGEYNEQFF.

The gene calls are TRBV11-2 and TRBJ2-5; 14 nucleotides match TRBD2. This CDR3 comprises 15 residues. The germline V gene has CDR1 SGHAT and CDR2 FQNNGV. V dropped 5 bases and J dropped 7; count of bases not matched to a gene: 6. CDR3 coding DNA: TGTGCCAGCAGCCCTGGGACTAGCGGGGGTGTGACCCAGTACTTC. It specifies CASSPGTSGGVTQYF.

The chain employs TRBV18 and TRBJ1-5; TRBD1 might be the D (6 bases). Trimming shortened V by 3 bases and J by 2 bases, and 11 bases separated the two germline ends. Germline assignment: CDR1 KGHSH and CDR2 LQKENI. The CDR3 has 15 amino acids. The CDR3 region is CASSPPSGGNQPQHF. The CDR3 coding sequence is TGTGCCAGCTCACCTCCCTCAGGGGGCAATCAGCCCCAGCATTTT.

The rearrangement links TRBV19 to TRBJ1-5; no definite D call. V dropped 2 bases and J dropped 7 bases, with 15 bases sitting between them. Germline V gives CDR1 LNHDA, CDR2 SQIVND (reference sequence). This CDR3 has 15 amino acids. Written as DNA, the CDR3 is TGTGCCAGTAGTATAATAGGCGGCCCGGGACAGCCCCAGCATTTT. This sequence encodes CASSIIGGPGQPQHF. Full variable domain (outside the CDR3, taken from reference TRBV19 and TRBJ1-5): DGGITQSPKYLFRKEGQNVTLSCEQNLNHDAMYWYRQDPGQGLRLIYYSQIVNDFQKGDIAEGYSVSREKKESFPLTVTSAQKNPTAFYLCASSIIGGPGQPQHFGDGTRLSIL.

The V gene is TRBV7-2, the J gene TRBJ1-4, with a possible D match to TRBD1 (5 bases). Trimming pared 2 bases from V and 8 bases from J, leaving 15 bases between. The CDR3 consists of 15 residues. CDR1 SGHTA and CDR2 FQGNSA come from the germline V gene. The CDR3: CASSLLTGLWEKLFF. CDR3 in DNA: TGTGCCAGCAGCTTACTAACAGGTCTTTGGGAAAAACTGTTTTTT.

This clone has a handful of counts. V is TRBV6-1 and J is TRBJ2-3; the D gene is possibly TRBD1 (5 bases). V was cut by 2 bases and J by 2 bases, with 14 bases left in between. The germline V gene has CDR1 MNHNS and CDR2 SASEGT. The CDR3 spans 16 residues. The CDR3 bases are TGTGCCAGCAGTGAATACGCCAGGGCCCCCACAGATACGCAGTATTTT. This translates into CASSEYARAPTDTQYF.

CDR3: CAWLTPGQGSSGYTF. DNA for the CDR3: TGTGCCTGGCTAACTCCGGGACAGGGAAGTAGTGGCTACACCTTC. The chain joins TRBV30 to TRBJ1-2, with 9 bases lining up with TRBD1. Germline V gene lookup returns CDR1 GTSNPN and CDR2 SVGIG (reference sequence). This CDR3 contains 15 residues. With 5 bases clipped from V and 7 bases from J, the junction kept 14 bases outside the gene matches.

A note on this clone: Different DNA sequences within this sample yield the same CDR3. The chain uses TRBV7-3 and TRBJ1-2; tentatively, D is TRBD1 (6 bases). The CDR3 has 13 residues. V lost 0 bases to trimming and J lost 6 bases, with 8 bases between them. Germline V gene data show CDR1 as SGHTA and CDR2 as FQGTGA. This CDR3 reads CASSLTGGDGYTF. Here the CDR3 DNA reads TGTGCCAGCAGCTTAACAGGGGGTGATGGCTACACCTTC.